This entry describes one T cell receptor (beta chain). This entry is derived from a study of blood T cell repertoires in COVID-19. The CDR3 has 14 amino acids. Per germline, CDR1 SGHTA and CDR2 FQGNSA. With V trimmed by 1 base and J by 6 bases, 2 bases remained unmatched. Produced via immunoSEQ multiplex PCR; TCRdb's table is partial and in-frame only. The profile covers roughly 31,000 clones, with 80% to 90% appearing a single time and approximately 25% taken by the ten largest. Input material: peripheral blood. The J gene is TRBJ2-2, the V gene TRBV7-2; TRBD2 matches 7 bases. This clonotype was sampled from a human donor with active COVID-19. The donor label of this sample is uncertain. CDR3 protein: CASSLGLAAGELFF. The CDR3 nucleotides are TGTGCCAGCAGCTTAGGACTAGCTGCCGGGGAGCTGTTTTTT.